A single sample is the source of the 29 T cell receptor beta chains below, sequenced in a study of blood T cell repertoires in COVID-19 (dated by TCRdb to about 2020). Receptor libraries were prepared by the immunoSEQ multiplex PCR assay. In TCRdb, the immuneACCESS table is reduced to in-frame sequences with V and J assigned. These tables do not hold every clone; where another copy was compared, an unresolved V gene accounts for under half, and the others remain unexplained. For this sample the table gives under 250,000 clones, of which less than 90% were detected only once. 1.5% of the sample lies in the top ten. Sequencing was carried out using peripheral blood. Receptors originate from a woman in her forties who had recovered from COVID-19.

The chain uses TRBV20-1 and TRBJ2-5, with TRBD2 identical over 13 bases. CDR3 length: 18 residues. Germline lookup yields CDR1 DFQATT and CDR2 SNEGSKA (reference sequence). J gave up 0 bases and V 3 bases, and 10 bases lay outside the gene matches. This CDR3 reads CSASPGTSGALYQETQYF. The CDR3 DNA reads TGCAGTGCTAGTCCAGGGACTAGCGGGGCCTTGTACCAAGAGACCCAGTACTTC.

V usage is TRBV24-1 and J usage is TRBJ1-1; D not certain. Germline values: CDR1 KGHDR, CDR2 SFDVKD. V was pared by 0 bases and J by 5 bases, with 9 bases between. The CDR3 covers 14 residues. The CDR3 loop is CATSDLIRRTEAFF. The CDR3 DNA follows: TGTGCCACCAGTGATTTGATCAGGAGGACTGAAGCTTTCTTT.

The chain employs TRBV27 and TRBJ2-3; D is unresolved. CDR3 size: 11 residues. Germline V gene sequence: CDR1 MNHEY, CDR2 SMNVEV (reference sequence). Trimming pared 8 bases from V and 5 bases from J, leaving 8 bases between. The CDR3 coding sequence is TGTGCCAGCTCTACTTTAGATACGCAGTATTTT. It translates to CASSTLDTQYF.

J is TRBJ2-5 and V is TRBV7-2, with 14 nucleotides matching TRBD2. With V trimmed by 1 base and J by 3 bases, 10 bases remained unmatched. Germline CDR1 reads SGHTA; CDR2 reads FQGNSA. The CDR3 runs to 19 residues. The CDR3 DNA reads TGTGCCAGCAGCTTAGGTCCCCCCCTGGGACTAGCGGGGGAAGAGACCCAGTACTTC. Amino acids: CASSLGPPLGLAGEETQYF.

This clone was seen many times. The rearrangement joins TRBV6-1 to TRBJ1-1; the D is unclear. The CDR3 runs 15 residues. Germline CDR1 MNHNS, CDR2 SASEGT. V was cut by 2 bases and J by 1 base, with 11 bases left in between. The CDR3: CASSEMGRTNTEAFF. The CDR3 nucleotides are TGTGCCAGCAGTGAAATGGGCCGAACGAACACTGAAGCTTTCTTT.

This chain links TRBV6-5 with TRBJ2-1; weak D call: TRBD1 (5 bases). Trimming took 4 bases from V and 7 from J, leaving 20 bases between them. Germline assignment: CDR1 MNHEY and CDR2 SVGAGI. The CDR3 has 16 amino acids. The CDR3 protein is CASSSQGSTIDNEQFF. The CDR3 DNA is TGTGCCAGCAGTTCCCAGGGATCCACTATAGATAATGAGCAGTTCTTC.

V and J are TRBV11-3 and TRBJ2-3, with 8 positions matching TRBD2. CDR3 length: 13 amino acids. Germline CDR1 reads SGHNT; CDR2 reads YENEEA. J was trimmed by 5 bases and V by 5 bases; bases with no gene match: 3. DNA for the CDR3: TGTGCCAGCAGCCGGGGGGGAGGAGATACGCAGTATTTT. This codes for CASSRGGGDTQYF.

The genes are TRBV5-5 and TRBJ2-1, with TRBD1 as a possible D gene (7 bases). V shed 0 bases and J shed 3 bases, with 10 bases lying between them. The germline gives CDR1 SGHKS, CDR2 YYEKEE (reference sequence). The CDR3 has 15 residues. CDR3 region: CASSLGRGLYNEQFF. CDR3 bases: TGTGCCAGCAGCTTGGGGAGGGGGCTCTACAATGAGCAGTTCTTC.

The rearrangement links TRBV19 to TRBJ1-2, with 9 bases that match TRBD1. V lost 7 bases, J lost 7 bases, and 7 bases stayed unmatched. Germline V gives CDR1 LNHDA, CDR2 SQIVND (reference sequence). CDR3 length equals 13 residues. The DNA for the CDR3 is TGTGCCAGTAACGTACAGGGGGCGTCTGGCTACACCTTC. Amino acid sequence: CASNVQGASGYTF.

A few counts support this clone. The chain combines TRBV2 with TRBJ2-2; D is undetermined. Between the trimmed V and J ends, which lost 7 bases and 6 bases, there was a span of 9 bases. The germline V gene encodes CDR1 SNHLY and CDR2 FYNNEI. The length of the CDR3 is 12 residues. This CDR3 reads CASTGFAGELFF. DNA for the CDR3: TGTGCCAGCACGGGTTTCGCCGGGGAGCTGTTTTTT.

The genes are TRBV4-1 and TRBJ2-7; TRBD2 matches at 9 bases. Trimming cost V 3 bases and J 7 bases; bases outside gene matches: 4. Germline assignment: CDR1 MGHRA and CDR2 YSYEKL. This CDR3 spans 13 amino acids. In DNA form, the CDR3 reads TGCGCCAGCAGCCAGGCGGGGGGGATGGAGCAGTACTTC. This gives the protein CASSQAGGMEQYF.

CDR3 coding DNA: TGTGCCTGGAGTAGGGGGTACAATGAGCAGTTCTTC. It specifies CAWSRGYNEQFF. The chain employs TRBV30 and TRBJ2-1, with D tentatively TRBD1 (6 bases). Germline CDR1 GTSNPN, CDR2 SVGIG (reference sequence). V lost 2 bases, J lost 4 bases, and 6 bases lay in between. The CDR3 is 12 residues long.

The CDR3 sequence: CASSFGLNNEQFF. The CDR3 nucleotides read TGTGCCAGCAGCTTTGGGCTGAACAATGAGCAGTTCTTC. This chain links TRBV7-2 with TRBJ2-1; D not certain. The CDR3 sequence is 13 residues long. Germline V gene lookup returns CDR1 SGHTA and CDR2 FQGNSA. The V end was cut by 3 bases, the J end by 5 bases, with 8 bases between.

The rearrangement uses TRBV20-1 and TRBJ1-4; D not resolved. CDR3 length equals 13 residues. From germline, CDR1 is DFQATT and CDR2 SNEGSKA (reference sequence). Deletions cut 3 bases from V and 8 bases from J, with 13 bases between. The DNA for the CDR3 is TGCAGTGCTAGTCGGGGATTTCGAGAAAAACTGTTTTTT. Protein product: CSASRGFREKLFF.

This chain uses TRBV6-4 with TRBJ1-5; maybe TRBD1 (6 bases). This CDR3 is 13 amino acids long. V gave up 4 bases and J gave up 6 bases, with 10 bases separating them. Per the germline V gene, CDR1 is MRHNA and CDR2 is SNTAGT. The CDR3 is CASSGTAGQPQHF. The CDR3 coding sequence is TGTGCCAGCAGTGGGACAGCCGGTCAGCCCCAGCATTTT.

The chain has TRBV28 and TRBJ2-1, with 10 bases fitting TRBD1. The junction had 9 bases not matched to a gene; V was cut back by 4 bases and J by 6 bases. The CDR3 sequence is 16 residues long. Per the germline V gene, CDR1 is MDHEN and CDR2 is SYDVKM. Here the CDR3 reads CASSSSGTGDFNEQFF. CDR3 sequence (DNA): TGTGCCAGCAGTTCTTCCGGGACAGGGGATTTCAATGAGCAGTTCTTC.

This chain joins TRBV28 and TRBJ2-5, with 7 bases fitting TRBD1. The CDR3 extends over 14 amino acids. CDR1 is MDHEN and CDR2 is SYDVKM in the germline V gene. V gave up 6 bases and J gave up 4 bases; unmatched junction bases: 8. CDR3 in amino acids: CASRGTEGRETQYF. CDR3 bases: TGTGCCAGCAGGGGGACAGAGGGCAGAGAGACCCAGTACTTC. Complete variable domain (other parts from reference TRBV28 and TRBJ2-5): DVKVTQSSRYLVKRTGEKVFLECVQDMDHENMFWYRQDPGLGLRLIYFSYDVKMKEKGDIPEGYSVSREKKERFSLILESASTNQTSMYLCASRGTEGRETQYFGPGTRLLVL.

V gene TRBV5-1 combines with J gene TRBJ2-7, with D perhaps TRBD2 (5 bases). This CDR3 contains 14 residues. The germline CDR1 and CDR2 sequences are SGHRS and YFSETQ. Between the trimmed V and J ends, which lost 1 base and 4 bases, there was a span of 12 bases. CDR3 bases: TGCGCCAGCAGCTTGCGGGGAAACGGTTACGAGCAGTACTTC. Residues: CASSLRGNGYEQYF. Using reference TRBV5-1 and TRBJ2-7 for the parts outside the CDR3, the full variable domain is KAGVTQTPRYLIKTRGQQVTLSCSPISGHRSVSWYQQTPGQGLQFLFEYFSETQRNKGNFPGRFSGRQFSNSRSEMNVSTLELGDSALYLCASSLRGNGYEQYFGPGTRLTVT.

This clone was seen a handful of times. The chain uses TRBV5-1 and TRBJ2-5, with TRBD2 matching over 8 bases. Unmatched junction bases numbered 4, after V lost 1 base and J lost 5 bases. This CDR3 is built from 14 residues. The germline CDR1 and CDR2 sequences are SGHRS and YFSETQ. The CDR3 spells CASSLLRGDETQYF. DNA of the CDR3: TGCGCCAGCAGCTTGTTGCGGGGGGATGAGACCCAGTACTTC.

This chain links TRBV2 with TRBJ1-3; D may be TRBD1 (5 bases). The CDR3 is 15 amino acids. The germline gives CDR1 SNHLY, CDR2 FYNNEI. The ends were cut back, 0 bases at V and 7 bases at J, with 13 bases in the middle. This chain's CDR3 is CASSEAAAGRNTIYF. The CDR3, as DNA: TGTGCCAGCAGTGAAGCGGCGGCAGGGAGGAACACCATATATTTT.

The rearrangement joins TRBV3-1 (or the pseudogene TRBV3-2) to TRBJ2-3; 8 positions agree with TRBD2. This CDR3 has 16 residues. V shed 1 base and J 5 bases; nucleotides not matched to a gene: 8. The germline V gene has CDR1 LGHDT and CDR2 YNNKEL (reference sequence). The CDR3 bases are TGTGCCAGCAGCCAAGGACGGGGGGGGCCGCGAGATACGCAGTATTTT. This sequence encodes CASSQGRGGPRDTQYF.

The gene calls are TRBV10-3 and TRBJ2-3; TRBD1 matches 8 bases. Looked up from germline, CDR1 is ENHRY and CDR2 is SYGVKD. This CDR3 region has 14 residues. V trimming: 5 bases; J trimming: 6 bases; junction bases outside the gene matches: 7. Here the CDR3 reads CAISKDREVDTQYF. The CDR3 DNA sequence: TGTGCCATCAGTAAGGACAGGGAGGTTGATACGCAGTATTTT.

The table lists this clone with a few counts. CDR3 in DNA: TGTGCCAGCAGCCCTGGGACTCGAAATCAGCCCCAGCATTTT. It codes for CASSPGTRNQPQHF. The chain is built from TRBV7-9 and TRBJ1-5, with D possibly matching TRBD1 (5 bases). V shed 5 bases and J shed 4 bases, with 12 bases lying between them. The CDR3 length is 14 residues. The germline CDR1 and CDR2 sequences are SEHNR and FQNEAQ (reference sequence).

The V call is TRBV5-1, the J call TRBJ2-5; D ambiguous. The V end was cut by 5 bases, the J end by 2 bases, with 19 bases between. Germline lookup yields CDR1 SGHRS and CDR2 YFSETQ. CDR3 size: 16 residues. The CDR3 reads CASSLLTAGLQETQYF. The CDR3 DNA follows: TGCGCCAGCAGTCTCCTCACGGCCGGGTTACAAGAGACCCAGTACTTC. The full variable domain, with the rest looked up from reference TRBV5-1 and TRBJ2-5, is KAGVTQTPRYLIKTRGQQVTLSCSPISGHRSVSWYQQTPGQGLQFLFEYFSETQRNKGNFPGRFSGRQFSNSRSEMNVSTLELGDSALYLCASSLLTAGLQETQYFGPGTRLLVL.

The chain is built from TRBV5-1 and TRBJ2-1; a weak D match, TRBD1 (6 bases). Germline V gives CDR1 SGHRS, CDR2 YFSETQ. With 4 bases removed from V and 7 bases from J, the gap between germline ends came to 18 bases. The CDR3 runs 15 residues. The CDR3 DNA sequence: TGCGCCAGCAGCCCGGACGGAAGGGGGATGAATGAGCAGTTCTTC. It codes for CASSPDGRGMNEQFF. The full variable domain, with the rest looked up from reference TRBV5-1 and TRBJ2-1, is KAGVTQTPRYLIKTRGQQVTLSCSPISGHRSVSWYQQTPGQGLQFLFEYFSETQRNKGNFPGRFSGRQFSNSRSEMNVSTLELGDSALYLCASSPDGRGMNEQFFGPGTRLTVL.

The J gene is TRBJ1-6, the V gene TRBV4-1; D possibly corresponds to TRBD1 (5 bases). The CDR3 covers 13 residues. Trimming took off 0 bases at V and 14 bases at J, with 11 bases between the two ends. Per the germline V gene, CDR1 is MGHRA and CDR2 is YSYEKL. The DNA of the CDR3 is TGCGCCAGCAGCCAAGAAAGGGGAACAGCCCTCCACTTT. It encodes CASSQERGTALHF.

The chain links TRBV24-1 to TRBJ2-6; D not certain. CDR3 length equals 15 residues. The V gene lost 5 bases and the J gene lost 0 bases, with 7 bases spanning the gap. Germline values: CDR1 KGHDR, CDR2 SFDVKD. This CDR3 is CATSGGNSGANVLTF. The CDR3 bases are TGTGCCACCAGTGGCGGAAACTCTGGGGCCAACGTCCTGACTTTC.

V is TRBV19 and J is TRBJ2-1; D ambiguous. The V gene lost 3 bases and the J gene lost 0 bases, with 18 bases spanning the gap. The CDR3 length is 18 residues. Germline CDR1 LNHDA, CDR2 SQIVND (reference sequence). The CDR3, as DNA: TGTGCCAGTAGTATGTATGGTGGAGTCCTGAGCTCCTACAATGAGCAGTTCTTC. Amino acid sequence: CASSMYGGVLSSYNEQFF. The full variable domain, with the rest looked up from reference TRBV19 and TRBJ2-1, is DGGITQSPKYLFRKEGQNVTLSCEQNLNHDAMYWYRQDPGQGLRLIYYSQIVNDFQKGDIAEGYSVSREKKESFPLTVTSAQKNPTAFYLCASSMYGGVLSSYNEQFFGPGTRLTVL.

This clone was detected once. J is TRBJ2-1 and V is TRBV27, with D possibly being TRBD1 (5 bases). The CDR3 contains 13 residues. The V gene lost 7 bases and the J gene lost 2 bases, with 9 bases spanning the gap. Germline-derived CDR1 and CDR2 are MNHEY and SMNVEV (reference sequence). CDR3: CASIAGPYNEQFF. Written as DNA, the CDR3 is TGTGCCAGCATTGCAGGGCCCTACAATGAGCAGTTCTTC.